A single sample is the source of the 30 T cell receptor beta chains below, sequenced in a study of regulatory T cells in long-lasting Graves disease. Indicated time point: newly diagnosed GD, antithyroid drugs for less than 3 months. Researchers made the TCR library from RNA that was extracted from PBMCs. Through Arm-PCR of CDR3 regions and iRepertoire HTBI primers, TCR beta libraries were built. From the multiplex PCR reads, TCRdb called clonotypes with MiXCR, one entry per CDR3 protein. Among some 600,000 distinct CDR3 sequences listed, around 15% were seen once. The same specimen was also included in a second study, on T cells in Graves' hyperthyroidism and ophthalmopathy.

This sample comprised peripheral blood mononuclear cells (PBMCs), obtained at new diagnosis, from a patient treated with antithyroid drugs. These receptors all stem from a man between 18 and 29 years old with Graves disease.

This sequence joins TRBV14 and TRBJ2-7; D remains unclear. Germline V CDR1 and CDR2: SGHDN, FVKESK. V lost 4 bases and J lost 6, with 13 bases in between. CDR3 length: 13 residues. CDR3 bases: TGTGCCAGCAGCCGGACGGCGTGGGGCGAGCAGTACTTC. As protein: CASSRTAWGEQYF.

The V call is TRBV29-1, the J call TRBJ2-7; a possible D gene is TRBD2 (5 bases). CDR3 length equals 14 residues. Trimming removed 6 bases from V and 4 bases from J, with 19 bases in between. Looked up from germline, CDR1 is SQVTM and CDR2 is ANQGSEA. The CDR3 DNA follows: TGCAGCGTCCACCCTGGGGTGGGAGCGTACGAGCAGTACTTC. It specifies CSVHPGVGAYEQYF.

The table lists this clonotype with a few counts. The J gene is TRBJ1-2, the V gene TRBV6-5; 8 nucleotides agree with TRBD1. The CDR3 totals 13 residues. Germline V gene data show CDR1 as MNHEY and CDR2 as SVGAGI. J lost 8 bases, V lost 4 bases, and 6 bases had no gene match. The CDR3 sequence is CASSSTGGWGYTF. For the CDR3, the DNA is TGTGCCAGCAGTTCTACAGGGGGTTGGGGCTACACCTTC.

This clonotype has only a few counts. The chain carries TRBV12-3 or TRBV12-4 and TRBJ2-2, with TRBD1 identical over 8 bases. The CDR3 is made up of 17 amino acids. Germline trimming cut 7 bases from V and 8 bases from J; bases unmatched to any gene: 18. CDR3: CASTPGGQEFTGGELFF. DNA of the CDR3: TGTGCCAGCACCCCCGGGGGACAGGAATTCACCGGTGGGGAGCTGTTTTTT.

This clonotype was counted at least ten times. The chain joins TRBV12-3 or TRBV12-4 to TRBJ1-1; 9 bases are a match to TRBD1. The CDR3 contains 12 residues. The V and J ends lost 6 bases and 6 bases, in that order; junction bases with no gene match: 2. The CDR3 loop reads CASRRQGAEAFF. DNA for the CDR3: TGTGCCAGCAGGAGACAGGGGGCTGAAGCTTTCTTT.

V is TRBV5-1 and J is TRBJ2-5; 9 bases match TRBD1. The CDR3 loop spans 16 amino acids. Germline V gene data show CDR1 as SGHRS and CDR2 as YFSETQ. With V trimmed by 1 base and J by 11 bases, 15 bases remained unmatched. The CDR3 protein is CASSLRGTGFGNEQYF. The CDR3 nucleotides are TGCGCCAGCAGCTTGAGGGGGACAGGGTTTGGTAATGAGCAGTACTTC.

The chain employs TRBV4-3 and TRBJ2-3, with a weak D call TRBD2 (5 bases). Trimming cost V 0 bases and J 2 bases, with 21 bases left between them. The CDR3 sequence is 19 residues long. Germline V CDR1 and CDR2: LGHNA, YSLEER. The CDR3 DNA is TGCGCCAGCAGCCAAGAGGCTAGCTTCATGGTCCCAAACACAGATACGCAGTATTTT. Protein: CASSQEASFMVPNTDTQYF.

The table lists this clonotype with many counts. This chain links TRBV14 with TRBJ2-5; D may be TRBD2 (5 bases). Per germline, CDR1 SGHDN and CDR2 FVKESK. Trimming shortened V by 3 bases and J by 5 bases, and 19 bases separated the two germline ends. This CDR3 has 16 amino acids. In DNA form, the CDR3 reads TGTGCCAGCAGCCATGAAAGGCGGGCCCCACGGGAGACCCAGTACTTC. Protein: CASSHERRAPRETQYF. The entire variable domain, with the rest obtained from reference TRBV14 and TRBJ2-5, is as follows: EAGVTQFPSHSVIEKGQTVTLRCDPISGHDNLYWYRRVMGKEIKFLLHFVKESKQDESGMPNNRFLAERTGGTYSTLKVQPAELEDSGVYFCASSHERRAPRETQYFGPGTRLLVL.

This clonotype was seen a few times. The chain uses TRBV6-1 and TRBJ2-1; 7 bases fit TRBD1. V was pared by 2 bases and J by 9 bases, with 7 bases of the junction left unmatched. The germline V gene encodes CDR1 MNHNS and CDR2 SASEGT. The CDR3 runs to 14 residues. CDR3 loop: CASSERDSRSEQFF. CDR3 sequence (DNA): TGTGCCAGCAGTGAACGGGACAGCCGGAGTGAGCAGTTCTTC.

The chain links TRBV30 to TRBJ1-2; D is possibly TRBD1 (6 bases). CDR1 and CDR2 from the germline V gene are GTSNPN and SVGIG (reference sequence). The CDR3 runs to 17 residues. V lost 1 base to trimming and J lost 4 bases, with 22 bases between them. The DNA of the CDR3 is TGTGCCTGGAGTGGACCCCGTAACGACAGGAGTATCTATGGCTACACCTTC. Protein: CAWSGPRNDRSIYGYTF.

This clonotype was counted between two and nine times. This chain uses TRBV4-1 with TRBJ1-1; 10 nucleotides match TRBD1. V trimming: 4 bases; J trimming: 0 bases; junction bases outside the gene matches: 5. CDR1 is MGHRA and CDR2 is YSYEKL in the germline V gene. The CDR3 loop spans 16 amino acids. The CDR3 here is CASSLGTGELNTEAFF. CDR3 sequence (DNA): TGCGCCAGCAGCCTCGGGACAGGGGAGTTGAACACTGAAGCTTTCTTT.

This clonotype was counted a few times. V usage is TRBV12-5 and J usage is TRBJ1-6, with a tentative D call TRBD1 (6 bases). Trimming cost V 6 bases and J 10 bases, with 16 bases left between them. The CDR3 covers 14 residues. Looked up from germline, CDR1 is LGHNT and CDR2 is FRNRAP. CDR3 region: CASGGGVSGSPLHF. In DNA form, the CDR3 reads TGTGCTAGTGGAGGGGGGGTGTCAGGGTCACCCCTCCACTTT.

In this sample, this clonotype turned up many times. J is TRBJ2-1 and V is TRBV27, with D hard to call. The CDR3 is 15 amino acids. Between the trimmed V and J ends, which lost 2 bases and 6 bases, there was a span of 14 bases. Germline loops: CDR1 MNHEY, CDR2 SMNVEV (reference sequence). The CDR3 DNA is TGTGCCAGCAGTTTAGTGTGGGGTTCCCCCAATGAGCAGTTCTTC. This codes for CASSLVWGSPNEQFF.

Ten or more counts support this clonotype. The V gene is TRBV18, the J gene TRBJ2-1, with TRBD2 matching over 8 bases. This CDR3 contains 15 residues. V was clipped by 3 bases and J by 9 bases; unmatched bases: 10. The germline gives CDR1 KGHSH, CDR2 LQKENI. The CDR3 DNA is TGTGCCAGCTCACCCAGTAAGCGGGAGATTGGTGAGCAGTTCTTC. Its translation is CASSPSKREIGEQFF.

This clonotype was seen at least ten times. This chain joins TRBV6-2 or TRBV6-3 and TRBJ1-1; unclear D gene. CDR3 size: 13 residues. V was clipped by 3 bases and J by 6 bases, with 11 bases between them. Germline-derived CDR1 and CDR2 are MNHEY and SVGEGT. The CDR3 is CASSYLGRSEAFF. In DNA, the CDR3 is TGTGCCAGCAGTTATCTAGGGCGGTCTGAAGCTTTCTTT.

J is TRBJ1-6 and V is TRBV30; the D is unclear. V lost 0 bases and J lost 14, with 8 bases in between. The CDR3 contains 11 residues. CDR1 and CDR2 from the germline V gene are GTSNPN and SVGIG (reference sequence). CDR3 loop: CAWSVGLTLHF. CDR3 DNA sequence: TGTGCCTGGAGTGTAGGCCTTACCCTCCACTTT. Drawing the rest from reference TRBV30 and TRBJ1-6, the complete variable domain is SQTIHQWPATLVQPVGSPLSLECTVEGTSNPNLYWYRQAAGRGLQLLFYSVGIGQISSEVPQNLSASRPQDRQFILSSKKLLLSDSGFYLCAWSVGLTLHFGNGTRLTVT.

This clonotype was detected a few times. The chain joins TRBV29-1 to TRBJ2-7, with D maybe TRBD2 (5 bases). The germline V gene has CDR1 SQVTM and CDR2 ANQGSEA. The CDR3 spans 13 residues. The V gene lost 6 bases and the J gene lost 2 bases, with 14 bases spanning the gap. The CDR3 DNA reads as TGCAGCGTCCTCCAGAGGGCTACCTACGAGCAGTACTTC. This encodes CSVLQRATYEQYF.

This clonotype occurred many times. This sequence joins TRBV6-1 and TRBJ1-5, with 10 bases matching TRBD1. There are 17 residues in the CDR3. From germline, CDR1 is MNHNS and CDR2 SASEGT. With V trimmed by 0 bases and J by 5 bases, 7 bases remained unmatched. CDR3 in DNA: TGTGCCAGCAGTGAAGCGGGGAGACAGGGGGCCCATCAGCCCCAGCATTTT. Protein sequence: CASSEAGRQGAHQPQHF.

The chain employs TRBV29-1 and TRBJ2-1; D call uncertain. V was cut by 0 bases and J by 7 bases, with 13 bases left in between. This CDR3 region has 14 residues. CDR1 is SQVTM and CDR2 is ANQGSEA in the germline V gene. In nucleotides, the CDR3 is TGCAGCGTTGAAGATAGGGTTGGATCTAATGAGCAGTTCTTC. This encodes CSVEDRVGSNEQFF.

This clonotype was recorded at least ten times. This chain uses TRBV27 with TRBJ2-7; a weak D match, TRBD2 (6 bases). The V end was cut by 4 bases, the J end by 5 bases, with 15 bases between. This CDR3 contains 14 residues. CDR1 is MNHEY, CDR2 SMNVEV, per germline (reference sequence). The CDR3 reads CASSSSLTRNEQYF. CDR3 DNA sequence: TGTGCCAGCAGTTCTTCTTTGACTAGGAACGAGCAGTACTTC.

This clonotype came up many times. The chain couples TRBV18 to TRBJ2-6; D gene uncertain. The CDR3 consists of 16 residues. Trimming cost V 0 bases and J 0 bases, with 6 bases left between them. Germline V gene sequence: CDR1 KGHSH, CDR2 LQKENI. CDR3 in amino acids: CASSPPRSSGANVLTF. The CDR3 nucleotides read TGTGCCAGCTCACCACCTAGGAGCTCTGGGGCCAACGTCCTGACTTTC.

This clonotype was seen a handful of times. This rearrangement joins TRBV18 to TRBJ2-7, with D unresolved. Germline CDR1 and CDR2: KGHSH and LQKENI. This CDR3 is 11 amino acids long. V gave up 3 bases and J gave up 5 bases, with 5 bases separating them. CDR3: CASSPKHEQYF. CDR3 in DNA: TGTGCCAGCTCACCTAAGCACGAGCAGTACTTC.

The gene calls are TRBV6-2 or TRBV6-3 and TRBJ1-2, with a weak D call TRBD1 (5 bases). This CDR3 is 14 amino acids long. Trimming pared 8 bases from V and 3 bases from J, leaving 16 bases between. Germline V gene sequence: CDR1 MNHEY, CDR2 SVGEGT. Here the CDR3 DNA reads TGTGCCAGCGCCGGGGCAGGAGGACACTATGGCTACACCTTC. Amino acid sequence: CASAGAGGHYGYTF.

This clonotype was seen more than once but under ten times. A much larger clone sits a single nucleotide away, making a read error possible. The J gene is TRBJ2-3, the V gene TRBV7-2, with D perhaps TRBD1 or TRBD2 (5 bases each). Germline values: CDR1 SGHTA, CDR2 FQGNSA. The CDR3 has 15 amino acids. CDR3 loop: CASSSPGGSTGTQYF. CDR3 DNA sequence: TGTGCCAGCAGCTCCCCTGGGGGATCCACAGGTACGCAGTATTTT.

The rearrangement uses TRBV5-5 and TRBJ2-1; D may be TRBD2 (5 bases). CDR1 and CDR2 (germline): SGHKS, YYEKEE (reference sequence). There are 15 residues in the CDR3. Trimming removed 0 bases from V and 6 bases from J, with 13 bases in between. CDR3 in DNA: TGTGCCAGCAGCTTGGTCGGGGTTCAGGTCAATGAGCAGTTCTTC. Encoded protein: CASSLVGVQVNEQFF. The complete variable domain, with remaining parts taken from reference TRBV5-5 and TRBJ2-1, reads DAGVTQSPTHLIKTRGQQVTLRCSPISGHKSVSWYQQVLGQGPQFIFQYYEKEERGRGNFPDRFSARQFPNYSSELNVNALLLGDSALYLCASSLVGVQVNEQFFGPGTRLTVL.

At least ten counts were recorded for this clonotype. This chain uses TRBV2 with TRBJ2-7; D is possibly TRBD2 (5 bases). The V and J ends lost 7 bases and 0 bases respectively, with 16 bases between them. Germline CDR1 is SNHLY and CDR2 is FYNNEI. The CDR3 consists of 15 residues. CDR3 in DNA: TGTGCCAGCACTTCGGAGGTCGGCAGCTCCTACGAGCAGTACTTC. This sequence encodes CASTSEVGSSYEQYF.

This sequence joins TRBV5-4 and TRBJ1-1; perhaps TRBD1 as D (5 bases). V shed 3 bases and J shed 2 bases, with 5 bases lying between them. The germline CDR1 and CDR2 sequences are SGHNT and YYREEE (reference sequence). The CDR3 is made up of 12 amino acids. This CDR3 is CASSWDNTEAFF. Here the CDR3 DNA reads TGTGCCAGCAGCTGGGACAACACTGAAGCTTTCTTT. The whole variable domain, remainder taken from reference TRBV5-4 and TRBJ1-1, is ETGVTQSPTHLIKTRGQQVTLRCSSQSGHNTVSWYQQALGQGPQFIFQYYREEENGRGNFPPRFSGLQFPNYSSELNVNALELDDSALYLCASSWDNTEAFFGQGTRLTVV.

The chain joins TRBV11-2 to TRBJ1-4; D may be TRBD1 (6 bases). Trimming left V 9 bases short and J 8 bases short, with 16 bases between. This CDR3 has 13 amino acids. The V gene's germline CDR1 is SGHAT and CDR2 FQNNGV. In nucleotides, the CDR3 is TGTGCCAGTAAGACAGGACTGAAGGAAAAACTGTTTTTT. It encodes CASKTGLKEKLFF.

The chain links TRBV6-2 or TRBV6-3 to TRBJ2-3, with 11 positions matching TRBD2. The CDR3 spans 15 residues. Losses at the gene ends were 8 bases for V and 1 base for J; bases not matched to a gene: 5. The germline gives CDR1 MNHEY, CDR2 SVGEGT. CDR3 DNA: TGTGCCAGCCAACTAGCGGGAGACGGCACAGATACGCAGTATTTT. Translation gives CASQLAGDGTDTQYF.

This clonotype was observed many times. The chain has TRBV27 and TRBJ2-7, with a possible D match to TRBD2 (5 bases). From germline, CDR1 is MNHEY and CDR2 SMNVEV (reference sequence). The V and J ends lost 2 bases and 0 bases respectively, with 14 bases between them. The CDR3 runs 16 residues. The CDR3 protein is CASSLGRGGASYEQYF. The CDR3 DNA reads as TGTGCCAGCAGTTTAGGGCGAGGAGGAGCCTCCTACGAGCAGTACTTC.